These 30 T cell receptor beta chains were all obtained from the same sample, sequenced in a study of OX40 agonist ivuxolimab in advanced cancers. Data came from immunoSEQ multiplex PCR; TCRdb stores just in-frame clones and leaves some out. The sample has roughly 73,000 clones, over 85% seen once. The sequencing used CD4+ or CD8+ T cells sorted from blood, collected in a trial of the OX40 agonist ivuxolimab. All receptors derive from an adult with an advanced solid tumor such as melanoma, head and neck, liver or kidney cancer.

This clone was counted only a few times. The V gene is TRBV19, the J gene TRBJ2-7, with 9 bases matching TRBD1. J was trimmed by 6 bases and V by 6 bases; bases with no gene match: 6. Germline-derived CDR1 and CDR2 are LNHDA and SQIVND (reference sequence). The CDR3 has 13 residues. This CDR3 is CASRGTGSGEQYF. CDR3 bases: TGTGCCAGTAGAGGGACAGGGAGTGGCGAGCAGTACTTC.

The V call is TRBV16, the J call TRBJ2-7; D not resolved. V gave up 4 bases and J gave up 6 bases, with 16 bases separating them. This CDR3 has 14 amino acids. Looked up from germline, CDR1 is KGHSY and CDR2 is FQNENV. The CDR3 region has the DNA TGTGCCAGCAGCCCAATCGTCACAGATGGCGAGCAGTACTTC. Amino acids: CASSPIVTDGEQYF.

The chain uses TRBV28 and TRBJ1-5, with D unclear. V lost 6 bases and J 2 bases, leaving 11 bases between the germline ends. Germline CDR1 reads MDHEN; CDR2 reads SYDVKM. There are 14 residues in the CDR3. DNA for the CDR3: TGTGCCAGCAGGTTGCATCGGGGCAATCAGCCCCAGCATTTT. This sequence encodes CASRLHRGNQPQHF.

The chain links TRBV19 to TRBJ2-7, with TRBD2 matching 8 bases. J was trimmed by 2 bases and V by 4 bases; bases with no gene match: 4. The CDR3 consists of 14 residues. The germline gives CDR1 LNHDA, CDR2 SQIVND (reference sequence). This CDR3 is CASSTPGLAYEQYF. CDR3 nucleotide sequence: TGTGCCAGTAGTACGCCGGGACTAGCCTACGAGCAGTACTTC.

This chain connects TRBV2 to TRBJ2-3; D is unclear. This CDR3 comprises 12 residues. Trimming pared 8 bases from V and 0 bases from J, leaving 6 bases between. Germline V CDR1 and CDR2: SNHLY, FYNNEI. CDR3 residues: CASYPSTDTQYF. As DNA, the CDR3 is TGTGCCAGCTACCCGAGCACAGATACGCAGTATTTT.

This clone showed up just once. This chain connects TRBV12-5 to TRBJ2-3; D remains unclear. Trimming removed 0 bases at V and 3 bases at J, with 13 bases between. This CDR3 has 16 amino acids. Germline lookup yields CDR1 LGHNT and CDR2 FRNRAP. In DNA form, the CDR3 reads TGTGCTAGTGGTTTGGTGTCCGGTACCATAACAGATACGCAGTATTTT. Protein product: CASGLVSGTITDTQYF.

CDR3 in DNA: TGTGCCAGCAGTGTAACTAGCGGGAGGGCGCTGAACGAGCAGTTCTTC. This sequence encodes CASSVTSGRALNEQFF. This chain uses TRBV28 with TRBJ2-1; the match to TRBD2 covers 13 bases. CDR1 and CDR2 from the germline V gene are MDHEN and SYDVKM. The CDR3 covers 16 residues. Unmatched junction bases numbered 11, after V lost 5 bases and J lost 10 bases.

The chain joins TRBV28 to TRBJ1-3; D call uncertain. V lost 6 bases, J lost 0 bases, and 12 bases lay in between. Germline CDR1 and CDR2: MDHEN and SYDVKM. This CDR3 contains 15 residues. As DNA, the CDR3 is TGTGCCAGCAGCCTCAGAGGCAACTCTGGAAACACCATATATTTT. Translated: CASSLRGNSGNTIYF.

This sequence joins TRBV2 and TRBJ1-1; a weak D match, TRBD1 (6 bases). The germline V and J ends were trimmed by 5 bases and 8 bases, with 18 bases remaining between them. This CDR3 has 14 amino acids. Germline CDR1 SNHLY, CDR2 FYNNEI. The CDR3 here is CASSRKGGDLEAFF. CDR3 nucleotides: TGTGCCAGCAGTCGGAAAGGGGGTGACCTCGAAGCTTTCTTT.

The V and J genes are TRBV6-6 and TRBJ2-3; D may be TRBD1 (6 bases). V lost 5 bases to trimming and J lost 0 bases, with 12 bases between them. CDR3 length equals 15 residues. CDR1 MNHNY and CDR2 SVGAGI come from the germline V gene (reference sequence). CDR3 residues: CASSNRDMSTDTQYF. The DNA of the CDR3 is TGTGCCAGCAGTAACCGGGACATGAGCACAGATACGCAGTATTTT.

The genes are TRBV6-5 and TRBJ1-1, with a possible D match to TRBD1 (5 bases). Trimming left V 6 bases short and J 4 bases short, with 9 bases between. CDR1 and CDR2 (germline): MNHEY, SVGAGI. CDR3 length: 12 amino acids. The CDR3 loop is CASSTQATEAFF. The CDR3 region has the DNA TGTGCCAGCAGCACACAGGCCACTGAAGCTTTCTTT.

This clone showed up just once. The chain employs TRBV5-1 and TRBJ1-4; tentative D call: TRBD1 (5 bases). Germline V gene data show CDR1 as SGHRS and CDR2 as YFSETQ. The length of the CDR3 is 14 residues. V was shortened by 4 bases and J by 5 bases, with 12 bases between the two germline ends. The CDR3 is CASSPGPPNEKLFF. The CDR3 DNA follows: TGCGCCAGCAGCCCGGGGCCGCCAAATGAAAAACTGTTTTTT.

This clone has only a few counts. The genes are TRBV10-1 and TRBJ1-2; D not certain. The CDR3 loop spans 14 amino acids. The V end was cut by 2 bases, the J end by 4 bases, with 11 bases between. Germline V gene lookup returns CDR1 WNHNN and CDR2 SYGVQD (reference sequence). The CDR3 nucleotides are TGCGCCAGCAGTGAGGACGGAACCTTCTATGGCTACACCTTC. It codes for CASSEDGTFYGYTF.

V and J are TRBV5-1 and TRBJ1-5; the D is unclear. Germline assignment: CDR1 SGHRS and CDR2 YFSETQ. The germline V and J ends were trimmed by 2 bases and 0 bases, with 3 bases remaining between them. CDR3 length: 13 amino acids. The chain's CDR3 is CASSLNSNQPQHF. CDR3 nucleotide sequence: TGCGCCAGCAGCTTAAATAGCAATCAGCCCCAGCATTTT.

V gene TRBV19 combines with J gene TRBJ1-2; no reliable D call. V was clipped by 1 base and J by 2 bases, with 11 bases between them. Germline assignment: CDR1 LNHDA and CDR2 SQIVND (reference sequence). The CDR3 is 15 residues long. The chain's CDR3 is CASSIGATVNYGYTF. The CDR3 nucleotides read TGTGCCAGTAGTATAGGGGCCACTGTGAACTATGGCTACACCTTC. Drawing the rest from reference TRBV19 and TRBJ1-2, the complete variable domain is DGGITQSPKYLFRKEGQNVTLSCEQNLNHDAMYWYRQDPGQGLRLIYYSQIVNDFQKGDIAEGYSVSREKKESFPLTVTSAQKNPTAFYLCASSIGATVNYGYTFGSGTRLTVV.

The chain employs TRBV9 and TRBJ1-1; D is undetermined. CDR1 and CDR2 (germline): SGDLS, YYNGEE. This CDR3 has 14 amino acids. Trimming took 1 base from V and 0 from J, leaving 7 bases between them. The CDR3 nucleotides are TGTGCCAGCAGCGTAAATCCCGTGAACACTGAAGCTTTCTTT. It is translated as CASSVNPVNTEAFF.

This clone is a singleton in its sample. Other DNA sequences in the sample encode the same CDR3. V usage is TRBV7-2 and J usage is TRBJ1-2; D is unresolved. The germline V gene has CDR1 SGHTA and CDR2 FQGNSA. This CDR3 region has 12 residues. Trimming took off 1 base at V and 5 bases at J, with 5 bases between the two ends. CDR3 region: CASSLGGYGYTF. In DNA, the CDR3 is TGTGCCAGCAGCTTAGGAGGTTATGGCTACACCTTC.

The genes are TRBV10-3 and TRBJ2-7, with no clear D. Looked up from germline, CDR1 is ENHRY and CDR2 is SYGVKD. Trimming removed 2 bases from V and 4 bases from J, with 6 bases in between. This CDR3 has 12 residues. The CDR3: CAISEDLYEQYF. The CDR3 coding sequence is TGTGCCATCAGTGAGGACTTGTACGAGCAGTACTTC.

This clone was picked up a small number of times. This chain links TRBV28 with TRBJ1-5; D gene ambiguous. Germline V lookup: CDR1 MDHEN, CDR2 SYDVKM. The CDR3 sequence is 9 residues long. Trimming shortened V by 8 bases and J by 6 bases, and 2 bases separated the two germline ends. The CDR3 DNA reads as TGTGCCAGCGGTCAGCCCCAGCATTTT. Its protein product is CASGQPQHF.

The CDR3 loop reads CASKRAGEENTQYF. The CDR3 region has the DNA TGCGCCAGCAAAAGGGCGGGAGAGGAAAATACGCAGTATTTT. The chain joins TRBV5-1 to TRBJ2-3, with TRBD2 identical over 7 bases. The germline V gene has CDR1 SGHRS and CDR2 YFSETQ. CDR3 length equals 14 residues. V shed 6 bases, J shed 7 bases, and the junction held 11 bases outside the gene matches.

The chain is built from TRBV29-1 and TRBJ1-2; 7 nucleotides align to TRBD1. V was clipped by 0 bases and J by 2 bases; unmatched bases: 9. The CDR3 is 16 amino acids. Germline-derived CDR1 and CDR2 are SQVTM and ANQGSEA. The CDR3 is CSVEERGKTGNYGYTF. CDR3 sequence (DNA): TGCAGCGTTGAAGAAAGAGGGAAGACAGGGAACTATGGCTACACCTTC.

V usage is TRBV6-1 and J usage is TRBJ1-5; D remains ambiguous. With 6 bases removed from V and 1 base from J, the gap between germline ends came to 7 bases. Germline V lookup: CDR1 MNHNS, CDR2 SASEGT. The CDR3 totals 13 residues. The CDR3 loop is CASRVMSNQPQHF. As DNA, the CDR3 is TGTGCCAGCAGGGTGATGAGCAATCAGCCCCAGCATTTT.

J is TRBJ1-2 and V is TRBV25-1; a weak D match, TRBD1 (5 bases). CDR1 is MGHDK and CDR2 is SYGVNS in the germline V gene. This CDR3 has 16 amino acids. V lost 5 bases, J lost 5 bases, and 21 bases lay in between. The CDR3 here is CASSMHERRDLYGYTF. CDR3 bases: TGTGCCAGCAGTATGCACGAGCGGAGGGACCTATATGGCTACACCTTC.

This chain links TRBV5-1 with TRBJ2-6, with a possible D match to TRBD1 (6 bases). The length of the CDR3 is 14 residues. CDR1 SGHRS and CDR2 YFSETQ come from the germline V gene. V was cut by 5 bases and J by 0 bases, with 6 bases left in between. CDR3 DNA: TGCGCCAGCAGGGACAGCTCTGGGGCCAACGTCCTGACTTTC. The encoded protein is CASRDSSGANVLTF.

In this sample, this clone turned up once. CDR3 protein: CASSFNKGAGETQYF. In DNA form, the CDR3 reads TGTGCCAGCAGCTTCAATAAAGGAGCCGGAGAGACCCAGTACTTC. The chain employs TRBV7-2 and TRBJ2-5; D gene unclear. CDR1 is SGHTA, CDR2 FQGNSA, per germline. The length of the CDR3 is 15 residues. Deletions cut 3 bases from V and 4 bases from J, with 15 bases between.

V and J are TRBV5-1 and TRBJ2-1, with 8 bases that match TRBD2. The CDR3 length is 16 residues. Germline CDR1 reads SGHRS; CDR2 reads YFSETQ. The J segment lost 7 bases and the V segment lost 4 bases, leaving 13 bases of the junction unmatched. The CDR3 is CASSLGSGTSWNEQFF. The CDR3 DNA is TGCGCCAGCAGCCTAGGTAGCGGGACAAGTTGGAATGAGCAGTTCTTC.

This chain links TRBV7-9 with TRBJ1-3; 7 nucleotides match TRBD1. Trimming at V came to 7 bases and at J to 0 bases, leaving 9 bases not matched to a gene. Germline V gives CDR1 SEHNR, CDR2 FQNEAQ (reference sequence). The CDR3 runs 16 residues. CDR3 amino acids: CASTSQGTNSGNTIYF. CDR3 DNA: TGTGCCAGCACCTCACAGGGGACGAACTCTGGAAACACCATATATTTT.

The V gene is TRBV6-5, the J gene TRBJ2-5; TRBD1 agrees at 9 bases. This CDR3 has 15 amino acids. The junction had 12 bases not matched to a gene; V was cut back by 8 bases and J by 5 bases. CDR1 and CDR2 from the germline V gene are MNHEY and SVGAGI. The CDR3 DNA follows: TGTGCCAGCGGCCGCACAGGGGGCAGGTGGGAGACCCAGTACTTC. The encoded protein is CASGRTGGRWETQYF.

The chain is built from TRBV6-1 and TRBJ2-4; perhaps TRBD2 as D (6 bases). Germline loops: CDR1 MNHNS, CDR2 SASEGT. This CDR3 is built from 13 residues. V gave up 2 bases and J gave up 8 bases, with 10 bases separating them. CDR3 amino acids: CASSELAWDIQYF. CDR3 DNA: TGTGCCAGCAGTGAACTAGCGTGGGACATTCAGTACTTC.

V usage is TRBV27 and J usage is TRBJ2-1, with D perhaps TRBD2 (6 bases). The CDR3 contains 15 residues. From germline, CDR1 is MNHEY and CDR2 SMNVEV (reference sequence). V was shortened by 6 bases and J by 8 bases, with 20 bases between the two germline ends. CDR3: CASRVRPGRLHEQFF. CDR3 nucleotide sequence: TGTGCCAGCAGAGTTAGGCCTGGGAGGTTGCATGAGCAGTTCTTC.